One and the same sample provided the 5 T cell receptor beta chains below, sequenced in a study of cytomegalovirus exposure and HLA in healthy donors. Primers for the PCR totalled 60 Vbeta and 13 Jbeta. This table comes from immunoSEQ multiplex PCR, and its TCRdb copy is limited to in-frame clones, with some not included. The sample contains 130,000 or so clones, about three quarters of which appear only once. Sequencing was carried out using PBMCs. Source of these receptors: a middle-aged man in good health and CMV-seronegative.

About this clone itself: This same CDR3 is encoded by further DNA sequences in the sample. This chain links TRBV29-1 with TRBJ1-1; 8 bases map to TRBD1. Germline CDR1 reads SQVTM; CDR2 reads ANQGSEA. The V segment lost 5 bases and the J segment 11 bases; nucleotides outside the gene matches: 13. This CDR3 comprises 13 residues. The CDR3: CSVRRQGARQAFF. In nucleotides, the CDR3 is TGCAGCGTTCGAAGGCAGGGGGCACGTCAGGCTTTCTTT.

The CDR3 DNA follows: TGTGCCAGTAGTAGGGCGGAGACCCAGTACTTC. Its translation is CASSRAETQYF. V usage is TRBV19 and J usage is TRBJ2-5; D is uncertain. V was shortened by 4 bases and J by 5 bases, with 5 bases between the two germline ends. The germline gives CDR1 LNHDA, CDR2 SQIVND (reference sequence). The CDR3 length is 11 residues.

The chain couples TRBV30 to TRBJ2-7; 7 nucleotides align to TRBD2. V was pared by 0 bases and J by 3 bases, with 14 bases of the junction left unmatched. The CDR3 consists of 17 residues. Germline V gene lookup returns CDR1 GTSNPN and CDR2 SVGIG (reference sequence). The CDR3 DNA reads TGTGCCTGGAGTGTATCCCGGCAGCGGGGTTACATCTACGAGCAGTACTTC. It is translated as CAWSVSRQRGYIYEQYF.

The CDR3 here is CASSPLAGANTGELFF. CDR3 bases: TGTGCCAGCAGCCCTCTAGCGGGCGCGAACACCGGGGAGCTGTTTTTT. The J gene is TRBJ2-2, the V gene TRBV7-6; 8 bases agree with TRBD2. Germline V CDR1 and CDR2: SGHVS, FNYEAQ. The CDR3 extends over 16 amino acids. V dropped 5 bases and J dropped 0; count of bases not matched to a gene: 5.

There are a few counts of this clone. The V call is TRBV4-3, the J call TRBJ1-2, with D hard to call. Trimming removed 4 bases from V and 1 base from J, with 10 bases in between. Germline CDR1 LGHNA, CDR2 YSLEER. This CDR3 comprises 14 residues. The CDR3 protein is CASSPGPDNYGYTF. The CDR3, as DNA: TGCGCCAGCAGCCCAGGTCCAGATAACTATGGCTACACCTTC.